This TCR beta chain was identified during a study of T cell repertoires in cytomegalovirus infection. Study in general: Public TCR beta signatures marked donors with CMV infection and the matching HLA.

Of note for this clonotype: Its antigen remains unidentified.

TCRdb ran MiXCR on the reads and lists one entry per CDR3 protein. The sample contains hundreds of thousands of distinct CDR3 sequences, around 32% of which appear only once. Broader study findings: The ex vivo response was dominated by HLA-C-restricted CMV-specific TCR beta clonotypes. Cumulative frequency (of public TCR beta family members) identified carriers of CMV plus the relevant HLA.

Germline assignment: CDR1 SNHLY and CDR2 FYNNEI. The CDR3 runs to 12 residues. V lost 8 bases to trimming and J lost 6 bases, with 12 bases between them. V usage is TRBV2 and J usage is TRBJ2-3; D unclear. The receptor comes from a human donor in good health (CMV status not recorded). Some clones in this sample may be carry-over from other donors' samples. Sample: cultured PBMCs, taken from culture after CMV antigen stimulation. In DNA, the CDR3 is TGTGCCAGCGTCTATGAGGTGGATACGCAGTATTTT. This encodes CASVYEVDTQYF.